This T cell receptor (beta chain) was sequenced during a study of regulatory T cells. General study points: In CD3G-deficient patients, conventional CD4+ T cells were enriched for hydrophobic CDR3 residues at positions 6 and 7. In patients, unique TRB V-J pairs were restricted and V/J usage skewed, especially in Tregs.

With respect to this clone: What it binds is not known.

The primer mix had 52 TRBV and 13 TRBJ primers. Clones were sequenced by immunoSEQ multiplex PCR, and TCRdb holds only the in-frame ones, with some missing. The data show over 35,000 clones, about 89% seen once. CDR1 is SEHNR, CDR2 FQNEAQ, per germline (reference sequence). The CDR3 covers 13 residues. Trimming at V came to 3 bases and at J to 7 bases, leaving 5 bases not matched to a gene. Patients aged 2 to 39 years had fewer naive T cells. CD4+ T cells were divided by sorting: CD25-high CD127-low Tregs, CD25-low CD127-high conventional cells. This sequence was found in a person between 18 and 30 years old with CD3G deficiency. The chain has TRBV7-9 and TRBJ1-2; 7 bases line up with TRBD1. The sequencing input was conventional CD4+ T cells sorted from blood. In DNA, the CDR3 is TGTGCCAGCAGCTTGGACAGGCGGGCTGGCTACACCTTC. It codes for CASSLDRRAGYTF. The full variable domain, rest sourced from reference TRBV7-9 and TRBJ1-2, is DTGVSQNPRHKITKRGQNVTFRCDPISEHNRLYWYRQTLGQGPEFLTYFQNEAQLEKSRLLSDRFSAERPKGSFSTLEIQRTEQGDSAMYLCASSLDRRAGYTFGSGTRLTVV.